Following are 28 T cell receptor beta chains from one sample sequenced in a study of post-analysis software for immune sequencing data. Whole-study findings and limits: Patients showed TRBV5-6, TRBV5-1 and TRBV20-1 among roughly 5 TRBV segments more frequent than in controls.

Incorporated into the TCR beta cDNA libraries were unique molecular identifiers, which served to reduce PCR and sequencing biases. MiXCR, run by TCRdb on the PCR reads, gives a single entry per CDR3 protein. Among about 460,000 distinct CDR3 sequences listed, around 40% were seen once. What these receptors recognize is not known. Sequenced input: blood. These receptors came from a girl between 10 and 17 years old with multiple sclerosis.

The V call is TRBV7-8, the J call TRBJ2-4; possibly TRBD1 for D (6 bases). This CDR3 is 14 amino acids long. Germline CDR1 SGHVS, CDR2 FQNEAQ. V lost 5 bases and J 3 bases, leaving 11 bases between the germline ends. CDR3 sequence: CASSHMDSKNIQYF. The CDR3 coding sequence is TGTGCCAGCAGCCACATGGACAGCAAAAACATTCAGTACTTC.

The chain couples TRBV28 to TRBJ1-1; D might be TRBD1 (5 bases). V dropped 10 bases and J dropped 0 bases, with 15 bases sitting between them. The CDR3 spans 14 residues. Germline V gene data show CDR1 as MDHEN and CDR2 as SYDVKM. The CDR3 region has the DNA TGTGCCACCACACGAGGGGCCATGAACACTGAAGCTTTCTTT. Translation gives CATTRGAMNTEAFF. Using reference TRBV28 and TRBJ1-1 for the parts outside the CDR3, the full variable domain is DVKVTQSSRYLVKRTGEKVFLECVQDMDHENMFWYRQDPGLGLRLIYFSYDVKMKEKGDIPEGYSVSREKKERFSLILESASTNQTSMYLCATTRGAMNTEAFFGQGTRLTVV.

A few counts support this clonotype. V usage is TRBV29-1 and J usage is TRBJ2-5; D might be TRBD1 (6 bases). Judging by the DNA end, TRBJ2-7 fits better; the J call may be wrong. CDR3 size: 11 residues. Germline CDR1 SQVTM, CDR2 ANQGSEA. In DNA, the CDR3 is TGCAGCACCAGGGGAGAGATCGAGCAGTACTTC. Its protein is CSTRGEIEQYF.

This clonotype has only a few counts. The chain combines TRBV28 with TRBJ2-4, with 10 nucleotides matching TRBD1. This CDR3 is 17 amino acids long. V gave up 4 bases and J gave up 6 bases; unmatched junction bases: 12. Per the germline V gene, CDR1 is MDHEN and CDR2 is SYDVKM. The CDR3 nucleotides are TGTGCCAGCAGTTCCCCCCGGGACAGGGGCCCGGGAAACATTCAGTACTTC. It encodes CASSSPRDRGPGNIQYF.

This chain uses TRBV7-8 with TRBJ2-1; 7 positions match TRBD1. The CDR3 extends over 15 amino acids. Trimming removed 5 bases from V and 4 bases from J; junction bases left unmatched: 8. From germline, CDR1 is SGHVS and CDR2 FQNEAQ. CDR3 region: CASSPDRAAYNEQFF. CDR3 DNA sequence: TGTGCCAGCAGCCCCGACAGGGCGGCGTACAATGAGCAGTTCTTC.

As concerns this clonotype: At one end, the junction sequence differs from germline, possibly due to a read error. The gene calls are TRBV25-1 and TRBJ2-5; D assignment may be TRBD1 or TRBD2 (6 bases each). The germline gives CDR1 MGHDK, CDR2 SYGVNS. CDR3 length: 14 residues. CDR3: CASREYGGPETQYF. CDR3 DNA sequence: TGTGCCAGCAGGGAATATGGGGGGCCAGAGACCCAGTACTTC.

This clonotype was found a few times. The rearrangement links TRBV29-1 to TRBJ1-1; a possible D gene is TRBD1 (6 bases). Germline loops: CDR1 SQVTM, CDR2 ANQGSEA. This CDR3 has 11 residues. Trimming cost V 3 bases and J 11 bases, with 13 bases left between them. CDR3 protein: CSVDRRGAAFF. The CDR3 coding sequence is TGCAGCGTTGATCGGAGGGGGGCGGCTTTCTTT.

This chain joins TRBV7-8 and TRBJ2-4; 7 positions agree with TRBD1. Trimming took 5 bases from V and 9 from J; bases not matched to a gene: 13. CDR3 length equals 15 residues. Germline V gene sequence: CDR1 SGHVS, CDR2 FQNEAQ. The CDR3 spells CASSARGPEVSIQYF. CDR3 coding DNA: TGTGCCAGCAGCGCTAGGGGGCCTGAGGTGTCCATTCAGTACTTC.

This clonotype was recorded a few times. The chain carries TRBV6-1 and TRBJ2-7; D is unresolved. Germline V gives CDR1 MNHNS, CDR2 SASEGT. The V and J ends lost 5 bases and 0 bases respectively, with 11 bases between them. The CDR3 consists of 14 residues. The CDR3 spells CASSQMSFSYEQYF. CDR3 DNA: TGTGCCAGCAGTCAGATGTCCTTCTCCTACGAGCAGTACTTC.

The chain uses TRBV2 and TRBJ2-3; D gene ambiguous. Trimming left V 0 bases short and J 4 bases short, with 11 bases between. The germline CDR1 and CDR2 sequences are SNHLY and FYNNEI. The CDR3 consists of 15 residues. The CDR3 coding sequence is TGTGCCAGCAGTGAAGCTAGCCGAGGAGCAGATACGCAGTATTTT. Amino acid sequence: CASSEASRGADTQYF. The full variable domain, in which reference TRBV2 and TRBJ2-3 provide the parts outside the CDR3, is EPEVTQTPSHQVTQMGQEVILRCVPISNHLYFYWYRQILGQKVEFLVSFYNNEISEKSEIFDDQFSVERPDGSNFTLKIRSTKLEDSAMYFCASSEASRGADTQYFGPGTRLTVL.

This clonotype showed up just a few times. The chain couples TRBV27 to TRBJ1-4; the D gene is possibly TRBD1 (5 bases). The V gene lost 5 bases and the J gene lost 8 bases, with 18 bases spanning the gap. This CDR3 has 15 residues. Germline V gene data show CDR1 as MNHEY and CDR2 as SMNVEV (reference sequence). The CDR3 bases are TGTGCCAGCAGTCAATATTCAGGGAGAGGCGAAAAACTGTTTTTT. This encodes CASSQYSGRGEKLFF.

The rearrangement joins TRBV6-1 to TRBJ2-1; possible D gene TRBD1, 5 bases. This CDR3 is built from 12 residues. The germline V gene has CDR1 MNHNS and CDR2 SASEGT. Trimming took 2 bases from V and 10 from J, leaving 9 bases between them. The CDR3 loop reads CASSEMWTEQFF. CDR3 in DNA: TGTGCCAGCAGTGAAATGTGGACAGAGCAGTTCTTC.

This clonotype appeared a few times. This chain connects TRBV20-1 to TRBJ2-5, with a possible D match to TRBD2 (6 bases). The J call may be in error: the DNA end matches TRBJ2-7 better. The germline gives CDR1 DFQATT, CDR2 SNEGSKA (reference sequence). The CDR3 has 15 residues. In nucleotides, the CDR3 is TGCAGTGCTCAGAGCTACCGGGACTTATCCAACGAGCAGTACTTC. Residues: CSAQSYRDLSNEQYF.

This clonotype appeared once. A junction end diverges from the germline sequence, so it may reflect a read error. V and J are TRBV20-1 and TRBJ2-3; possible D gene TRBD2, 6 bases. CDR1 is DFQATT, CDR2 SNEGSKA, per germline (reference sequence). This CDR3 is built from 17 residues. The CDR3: CSVRDRRDGGGTDTQYF. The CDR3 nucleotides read TGCAGTGTTAGAGATCGGCGGGACGGTGGAGGCACAGATACGCAGTATTTT.

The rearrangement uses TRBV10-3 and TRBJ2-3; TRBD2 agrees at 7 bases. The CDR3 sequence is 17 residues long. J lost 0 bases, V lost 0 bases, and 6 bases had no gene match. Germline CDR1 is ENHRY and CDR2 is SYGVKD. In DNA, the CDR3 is TGTGCCATCAGTGAGTCGACTAGCAGAGTCAGCACAGATACGCAGTATTTT. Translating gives CAISESTSRVSTDTQYF.

CDR3 sequence reads: CASIDGQGGGKLFF. The CDR3 DNA reads as TGTGCCAGCATCGATGGACAGGGGGGGGGAAAACTGTTTTTT. The genes are TRBV6-6 and TRBJ1-4, with 10 nucleotides matching TRBD1. V lost 7 bases, J lost 10 bases, and 9 bases stayed unmatched. The length of the CDR3 is 14 residues. Germline values: CDR1 MNHNY, CDR2 SVGAGI (reference sequence).

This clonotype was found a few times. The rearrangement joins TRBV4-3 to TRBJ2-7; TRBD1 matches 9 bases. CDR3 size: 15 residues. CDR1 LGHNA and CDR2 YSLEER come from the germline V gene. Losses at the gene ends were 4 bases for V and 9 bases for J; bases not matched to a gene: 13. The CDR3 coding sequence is TGCGCCAGCAGCCTCGCGGGACAGGGAATCGGGGGGCAGTACTTC. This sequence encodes CASSLAGQGIGGQYF.

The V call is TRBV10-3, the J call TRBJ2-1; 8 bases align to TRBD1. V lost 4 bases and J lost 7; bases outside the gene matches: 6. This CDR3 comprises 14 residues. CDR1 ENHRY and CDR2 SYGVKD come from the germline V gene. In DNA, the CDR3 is TGTGCCATCAGTGCGGACAGGGCAAGGAATGAGCAGTTCTTC. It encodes CAISADRARNEQFF.

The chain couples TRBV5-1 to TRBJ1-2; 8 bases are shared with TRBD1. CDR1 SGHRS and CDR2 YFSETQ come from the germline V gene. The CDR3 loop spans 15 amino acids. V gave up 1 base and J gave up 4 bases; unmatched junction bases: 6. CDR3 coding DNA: TGCGCCAGCAGCTTGACCAGGGGGCTTGGCTATGGCTACACCTTC. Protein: CASSLTRGLGYGYTF. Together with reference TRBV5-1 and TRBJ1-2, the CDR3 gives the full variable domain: KAGVTQTPRYLIKTRGQQVTLSCSPISGHRSVSWYQQTPGQGLQFLFEYFSETQRNKGNFPGRFSGRQFSNSRSEMNVSTLELGDSALYLCASSLTRGLGYGYTFGSGTRLTVV.

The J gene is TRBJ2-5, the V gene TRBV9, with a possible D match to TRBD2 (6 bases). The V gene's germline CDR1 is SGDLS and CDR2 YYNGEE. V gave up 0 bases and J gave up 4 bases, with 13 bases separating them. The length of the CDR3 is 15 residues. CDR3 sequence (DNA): TGTGCCAGCAGCGTAGCCCCGGGACTGATAGAGACCCAGTACTTC. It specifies CASSVAPGLIETQYF.

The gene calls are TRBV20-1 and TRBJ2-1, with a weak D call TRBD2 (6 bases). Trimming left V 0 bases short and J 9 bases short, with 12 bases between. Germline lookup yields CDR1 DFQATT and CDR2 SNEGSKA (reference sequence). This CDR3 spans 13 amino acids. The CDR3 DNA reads TGCAGTGCTAGAGATCCCGGGACTGGTGAGCAGTTCTTC. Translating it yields CSARDPGTGEQFF.

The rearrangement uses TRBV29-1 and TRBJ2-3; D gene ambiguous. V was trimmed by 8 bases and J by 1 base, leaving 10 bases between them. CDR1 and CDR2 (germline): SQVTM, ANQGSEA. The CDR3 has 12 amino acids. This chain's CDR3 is CSLPDRTDTQYF. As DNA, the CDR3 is TGCAGCCTTCCCGATCGCACAGATACGCAGTATTTT.

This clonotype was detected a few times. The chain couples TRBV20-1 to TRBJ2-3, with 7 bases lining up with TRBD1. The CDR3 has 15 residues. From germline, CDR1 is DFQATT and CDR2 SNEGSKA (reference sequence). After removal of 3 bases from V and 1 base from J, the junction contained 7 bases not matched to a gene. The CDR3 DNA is TGCAGTGCTAGCAATCGGCAGGGGGGCACAGATACGCAGTATTTT. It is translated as CSASNRQGGTDTQYF.

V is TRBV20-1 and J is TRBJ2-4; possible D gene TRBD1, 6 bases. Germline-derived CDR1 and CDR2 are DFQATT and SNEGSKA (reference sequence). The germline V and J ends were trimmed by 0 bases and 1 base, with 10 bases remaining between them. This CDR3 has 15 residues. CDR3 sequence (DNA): TGCAGTGCTAGAGATGGACAGCCGGCCAAAAACATTCAGTACTTC. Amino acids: CSARDGQPAKNIQYF.

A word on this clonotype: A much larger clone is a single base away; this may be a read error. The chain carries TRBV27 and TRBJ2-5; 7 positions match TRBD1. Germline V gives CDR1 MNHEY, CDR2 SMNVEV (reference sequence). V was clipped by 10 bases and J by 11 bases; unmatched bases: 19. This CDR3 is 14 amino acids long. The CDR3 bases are TGTGCCACCTTCGACAGGGCCACCTACAATGAGCAGTACTTC. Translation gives CATFDRATYNEQYF.

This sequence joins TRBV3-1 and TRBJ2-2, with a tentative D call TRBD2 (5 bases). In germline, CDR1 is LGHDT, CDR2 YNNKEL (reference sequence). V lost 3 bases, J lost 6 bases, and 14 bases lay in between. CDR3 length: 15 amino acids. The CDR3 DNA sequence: TGTGCCAGCAGCCAGGAACAACTAGTCCCCGGGGAGCTGTTTTTT. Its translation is CASSQEQLVPGELFF.

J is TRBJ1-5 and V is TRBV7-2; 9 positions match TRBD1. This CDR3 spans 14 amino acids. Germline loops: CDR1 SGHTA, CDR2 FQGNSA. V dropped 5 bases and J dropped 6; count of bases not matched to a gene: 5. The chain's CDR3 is CASSPDRGVQPQHF. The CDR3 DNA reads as TGTGCCAGCAGCCCCGACAGGGGGGTTCAGCCCCAGCATTTT.

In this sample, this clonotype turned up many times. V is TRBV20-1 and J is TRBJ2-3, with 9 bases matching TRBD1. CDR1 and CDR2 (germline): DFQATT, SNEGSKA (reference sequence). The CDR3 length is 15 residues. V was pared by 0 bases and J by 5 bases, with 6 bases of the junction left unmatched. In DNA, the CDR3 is TGCAGTGCTAGAGATTCGGGACAGGGTGGAGATACGCAGTATTTT. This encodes CSARDSGQGGDTQYF.